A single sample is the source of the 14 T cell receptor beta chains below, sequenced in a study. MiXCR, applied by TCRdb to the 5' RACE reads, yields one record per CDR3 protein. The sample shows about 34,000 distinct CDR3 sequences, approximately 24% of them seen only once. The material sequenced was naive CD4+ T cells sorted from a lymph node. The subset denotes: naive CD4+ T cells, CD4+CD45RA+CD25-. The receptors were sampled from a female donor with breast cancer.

The CDR3 DNA is TGTGCCAGCAGCTCTTTGGGGGGCTGGACTGAAGCTTTCTTT. Encoded protein: CASSSLGGWTEAFF. The V gene is TRBV7-2, the J gene TRBJ1-1, with D possibly TRBD1 on 6 matching bases. The CDR3 consists of 14 residues. Germline V CDR1 and CDR2: SGHTA, FQGNSA. V shed 4 bases and J shed 5 bases, with 14 bases lying between them.

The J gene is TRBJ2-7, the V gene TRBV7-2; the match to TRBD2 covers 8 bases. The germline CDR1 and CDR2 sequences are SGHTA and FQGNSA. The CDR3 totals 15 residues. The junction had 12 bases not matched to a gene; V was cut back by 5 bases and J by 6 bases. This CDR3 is CASSELSGSMGEQYF. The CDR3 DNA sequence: TGTGCCAGCAGCGAGCTAAGCGGGAGTATGGGCGAGCAGTACTTC.

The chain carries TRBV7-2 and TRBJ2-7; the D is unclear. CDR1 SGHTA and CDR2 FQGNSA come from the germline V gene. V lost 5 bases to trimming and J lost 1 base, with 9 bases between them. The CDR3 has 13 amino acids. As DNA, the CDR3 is TGTGCCAGCAGCCCCAAATGGTCCTACGAGCAGTACTTC. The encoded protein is CASSPKWSYEQYF.

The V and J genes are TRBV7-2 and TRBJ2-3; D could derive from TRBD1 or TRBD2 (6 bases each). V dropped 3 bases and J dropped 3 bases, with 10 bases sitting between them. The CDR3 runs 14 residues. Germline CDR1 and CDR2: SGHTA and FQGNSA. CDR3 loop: CASSFQGRTDTQYF. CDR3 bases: TGTGCCAGCAGCTTCCAGGGGAGGACAGATACGCAGTATTTT.

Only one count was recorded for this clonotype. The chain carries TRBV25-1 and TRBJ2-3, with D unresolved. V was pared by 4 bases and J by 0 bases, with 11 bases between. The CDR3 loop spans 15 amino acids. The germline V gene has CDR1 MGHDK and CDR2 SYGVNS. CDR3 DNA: TGTGCCAGCAGTGTTTTGTCTGCTAGCACAGATACGCAGTATTTT. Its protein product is CASSVLSASTDTQYF.

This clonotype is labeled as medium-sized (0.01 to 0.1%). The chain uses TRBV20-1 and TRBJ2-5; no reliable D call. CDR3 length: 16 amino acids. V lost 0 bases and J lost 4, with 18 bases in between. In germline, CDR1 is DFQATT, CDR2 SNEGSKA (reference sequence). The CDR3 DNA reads TGCAGTGCTAGAGATTGGCGTGTGGAAATGGGAGAGACCCAGTACTTC. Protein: CSARDWRVEMGETQYF.

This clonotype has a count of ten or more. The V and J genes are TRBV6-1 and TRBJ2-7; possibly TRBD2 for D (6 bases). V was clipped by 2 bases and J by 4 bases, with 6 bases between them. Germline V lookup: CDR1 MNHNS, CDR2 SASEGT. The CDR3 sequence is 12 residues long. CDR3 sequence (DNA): TGTGCCAGCAGTGAAAGCGGGTACGAGCAGTACTTC. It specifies CASSESGYEQYF.

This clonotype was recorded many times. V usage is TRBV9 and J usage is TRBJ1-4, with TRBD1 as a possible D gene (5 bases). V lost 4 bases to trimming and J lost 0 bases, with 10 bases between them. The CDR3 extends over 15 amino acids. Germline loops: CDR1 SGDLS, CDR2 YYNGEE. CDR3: CASSSWGTTNEKLFF. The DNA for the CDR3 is TGTGCCAGCAGCTCCTGGGGGACAACTAATGAAAAACTGTTTTTT.

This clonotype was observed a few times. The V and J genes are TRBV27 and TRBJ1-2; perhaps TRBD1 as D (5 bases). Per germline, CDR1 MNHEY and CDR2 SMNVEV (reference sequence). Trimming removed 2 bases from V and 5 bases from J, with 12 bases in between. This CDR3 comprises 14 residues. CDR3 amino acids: CASSLNTGEYGYTF. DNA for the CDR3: TGTGCCAGCAGTTTAAACACAGGAGAATATGGCTACACCTTC.

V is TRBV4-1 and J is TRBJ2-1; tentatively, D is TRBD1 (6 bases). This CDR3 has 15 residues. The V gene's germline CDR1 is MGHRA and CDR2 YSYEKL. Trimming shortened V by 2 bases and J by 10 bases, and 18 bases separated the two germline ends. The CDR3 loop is CASSQFGGANREQFF. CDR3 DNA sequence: TGCGCCAGCAGCCAATTTGGGGGCGCAAATCGGGAGCAGTTCTTC.

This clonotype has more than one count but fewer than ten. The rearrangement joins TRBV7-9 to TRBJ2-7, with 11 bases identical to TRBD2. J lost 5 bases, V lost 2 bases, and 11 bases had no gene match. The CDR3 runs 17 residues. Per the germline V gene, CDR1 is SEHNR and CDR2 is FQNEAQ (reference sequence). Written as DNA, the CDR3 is TGTGCCAGCAGCTTACGTCGAACTAGCGGGAGTGCGAACGAGCAGTACTTC. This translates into CASSLRRTSGSANEQYF.

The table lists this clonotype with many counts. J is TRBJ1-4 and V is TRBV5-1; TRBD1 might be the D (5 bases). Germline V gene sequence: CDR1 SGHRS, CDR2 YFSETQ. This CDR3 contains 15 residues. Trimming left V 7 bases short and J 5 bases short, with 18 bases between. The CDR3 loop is CASSPVAQENEKLFF. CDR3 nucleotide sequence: TGCGCCAGCTCGCCGGTCGCACAGGAGAATGAAAAACTGTTTTTT.

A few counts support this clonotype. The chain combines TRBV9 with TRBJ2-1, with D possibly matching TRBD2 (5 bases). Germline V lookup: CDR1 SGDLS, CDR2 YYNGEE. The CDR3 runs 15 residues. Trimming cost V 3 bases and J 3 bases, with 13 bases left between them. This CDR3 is CASSETGTGYNEQFF. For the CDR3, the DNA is TGTGCCAGCAGCGAAACGGGAACGGGCTACAATGAGCAGTTCTTC.

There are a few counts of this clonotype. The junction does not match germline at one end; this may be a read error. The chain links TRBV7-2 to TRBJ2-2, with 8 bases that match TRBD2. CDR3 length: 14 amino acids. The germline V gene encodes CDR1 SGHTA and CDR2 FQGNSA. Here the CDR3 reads CASSLAGLAGELFF. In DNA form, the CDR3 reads TGTGCCAGCAGTTTAGCGGGGTTGGCCGGGGAGCTGTTTTTT.